The present TCR beta chain was sequenced within a study of shared clonotypes between healthy human individuals. The wider study: Serving as donors were a couple of women and three men, whose ages spanned 18 to 49.

Study conclusions and caveats: In general, naive subsets displayed greater estimated richness than memory subsets did.

Regarding this clone: Antigen unknown.

Only in-frame clones appear in the TCRdb table, and some are missing; sequencing was by immunoSEQ multiplex PCR. The sample contains 2 million to 2.5 million clones, roughly 92% of which appear only once. The CD4+ fraction was divided into a CD45RA+ naive subset and a CD45RA-negative memory subset. The CDR3 has 14 amino acids. Germline-derived CDR1 and CDR2 are SGHTA and FQGNSA. V was pared by 3 bases and J by 1 base, with 6 bases between. The source is a man between 18 and 29 years old in good health. Some clones in this sample may be carry-over from other donors' samples. The sample consisted of naive CD4+ T cells from PBMCs. Indicated subset: CD45RA+ positively selected. The rearrangement joins TRBV7-2 to TRBJ2-2; D unclear. The CDR3 DNA is TGTGCCAGCAGCTTTGGACGGAACACCGGGGAGCTGTTTTTT. This translates into CASSFGRNTGELFF.